The T cell receptor beta chain described here comes from a study of cytomegalovirus exposure and HLA in healthy donors. Looking at the study overall: Approximately 190 million T cells yielded approximately 100 million unique TCR beta sequences, as an earlier analysis found. From donors who were HLA-typed, an early data release held 81 million or so unique TCRs. Notes on the study in general: The likely explanation for a cluster of highly shared sequence variants was sequencing artifact.

It was with 60 Vbeta and 13 Jbeta primers that the PCR ran. The authors' processing: About 9.9 million shared chains were among roughly 81 million unique TCR beta chains counted in a later analysis. The table came from immunoSEQ multiplex PCR; TCRdb's copy has only in-frame clones and leaves some out. V and J calls and clone size are those listed in that table; D and trimming were worked out from the DNA. This repertoire shows approximately 200,000 clones, around 74% found once; its top ten account for approximately 1.4%. Trimming took off 2 bases at V and 4 bases at J, with 8 bases between the two ends. The CDR3 runs 13 residues. Germline-derived CDR1 and CDR2 are SQVTM and ANQGSEA. On this clone: What it binds is unknown.

Sequencing was done on a sample of PBMCs. This rearrangement joins TRBV29-1 to TRBJ2-2; a weak D match, TRBD2 (6 bases). The receptor comes from a girl between 5 and 17 years old in good health and CMV-seropositive. For the CDR3, the DNA is TGCAGCGTTGAAAGGGGAGGCACCGGGGAGCTGTTTTTT. Its translation is CSVERGGTGELFF.